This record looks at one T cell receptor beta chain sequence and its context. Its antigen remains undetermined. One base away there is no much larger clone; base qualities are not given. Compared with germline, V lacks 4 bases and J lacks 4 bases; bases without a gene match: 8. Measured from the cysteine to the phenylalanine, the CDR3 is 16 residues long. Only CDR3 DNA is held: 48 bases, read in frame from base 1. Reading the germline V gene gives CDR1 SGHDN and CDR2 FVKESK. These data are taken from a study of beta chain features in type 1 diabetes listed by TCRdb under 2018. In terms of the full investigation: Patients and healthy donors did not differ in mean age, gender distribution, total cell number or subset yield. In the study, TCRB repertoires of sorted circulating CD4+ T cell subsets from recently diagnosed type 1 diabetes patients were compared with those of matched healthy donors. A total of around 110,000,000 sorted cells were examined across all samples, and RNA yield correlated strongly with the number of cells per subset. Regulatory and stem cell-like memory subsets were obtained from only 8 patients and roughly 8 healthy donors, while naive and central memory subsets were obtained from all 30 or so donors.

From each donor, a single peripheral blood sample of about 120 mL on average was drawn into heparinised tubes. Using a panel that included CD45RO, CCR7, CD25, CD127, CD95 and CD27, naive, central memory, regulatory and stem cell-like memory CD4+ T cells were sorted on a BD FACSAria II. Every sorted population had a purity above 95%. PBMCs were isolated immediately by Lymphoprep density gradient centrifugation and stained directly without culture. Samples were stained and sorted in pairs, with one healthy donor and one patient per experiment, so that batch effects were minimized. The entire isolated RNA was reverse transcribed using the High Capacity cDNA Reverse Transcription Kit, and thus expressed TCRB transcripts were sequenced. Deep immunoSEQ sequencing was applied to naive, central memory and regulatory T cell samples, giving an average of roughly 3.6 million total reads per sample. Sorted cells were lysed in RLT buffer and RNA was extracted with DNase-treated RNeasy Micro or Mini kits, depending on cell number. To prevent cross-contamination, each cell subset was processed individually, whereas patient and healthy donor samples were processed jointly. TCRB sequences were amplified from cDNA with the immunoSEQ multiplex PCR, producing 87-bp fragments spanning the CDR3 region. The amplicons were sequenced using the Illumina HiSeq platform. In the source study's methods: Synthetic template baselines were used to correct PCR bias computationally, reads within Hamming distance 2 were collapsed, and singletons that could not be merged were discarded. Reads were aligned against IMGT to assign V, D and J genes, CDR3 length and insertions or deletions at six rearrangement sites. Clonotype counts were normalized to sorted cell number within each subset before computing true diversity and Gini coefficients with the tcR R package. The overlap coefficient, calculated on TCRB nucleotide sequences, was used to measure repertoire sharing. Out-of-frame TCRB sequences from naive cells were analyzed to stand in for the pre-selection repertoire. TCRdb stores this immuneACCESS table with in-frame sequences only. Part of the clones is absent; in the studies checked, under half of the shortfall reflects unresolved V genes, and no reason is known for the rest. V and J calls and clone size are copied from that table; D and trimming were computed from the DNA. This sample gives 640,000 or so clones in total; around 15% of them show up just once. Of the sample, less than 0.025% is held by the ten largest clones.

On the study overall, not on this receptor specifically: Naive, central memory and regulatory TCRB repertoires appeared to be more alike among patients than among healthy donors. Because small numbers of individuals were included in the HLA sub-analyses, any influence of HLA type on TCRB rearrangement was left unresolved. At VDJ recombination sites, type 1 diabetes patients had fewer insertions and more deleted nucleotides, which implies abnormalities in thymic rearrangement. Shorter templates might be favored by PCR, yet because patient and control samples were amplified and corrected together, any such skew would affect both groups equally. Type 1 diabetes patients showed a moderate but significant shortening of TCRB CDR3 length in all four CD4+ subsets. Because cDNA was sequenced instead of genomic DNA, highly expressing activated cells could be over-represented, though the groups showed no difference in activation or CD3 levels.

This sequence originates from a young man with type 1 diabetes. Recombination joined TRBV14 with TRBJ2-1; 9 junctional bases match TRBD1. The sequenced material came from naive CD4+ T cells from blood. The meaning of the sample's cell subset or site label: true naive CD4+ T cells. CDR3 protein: CASSPTRQGGYNEQFF. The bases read TGTGCCAGCAGCCCGACCAGACAGGGGGGATACAATGAGCAGTTCTTC.